This TCR beta chain was identified in a study of a mutant IDH1 vaccine in newly diagnosed glioma. Across the whole study: Before enrollment, patients got radiotherapy alone, temozolomide alone, or mostly the combination.

The germline V gene encodes CDR1 SGHAT and CDR2 FQNNGV. Deletions cut 0 bases from V and 1 base from J, with 13 bases between. The CDR3 contains 16 residues. The time point: week 5, during vaccination. It was 300 ug of mutant IDH1 20-mer peptide that made up each vaccine dose, given with topical imiquimod. Method: immunoSEQ multiplex PCR; TCRdb's copy keeps in-frame clones and lacks some. The sample carries roughly 62,000 clones, about 86% recorded once. As to this clone: The antigen remains undetermined.

The receptor was isolated from a woman in her 50s with glioma. The starting material was PBMCs, obtained from a glioma patient whose treatment included an IDH1 peptide vaccine. The chain is built from TRBV11-2 and TRBJ2-7; D not certain. In DNA form, the CDR3 reads TGTGCCAGCAGCTTAGATGCAGCCCATATTTCCTACGAGCAGTACTTC. Protein sequence: CASSLDAAHISYEQYF.